Sequencing of this T cell receptor beta chain was carried out in a study of glioma-infiltrating T cells after dendritic cell vaccination. General study results and limits: Patients with more pretreatment TILs had longer time to progression and survival.

Germline V lookup: CDR1 SGHNT, CDR2 YYREEE (reference sequence). Trimming left V 5 bases short and J 0 bases short, with 17 bases between. This CDR3 spans 17 amino acids. Using immunoSEQ multiplex PCR, the repertoire was profiled, and TCRdb retains in-frame clones only, with some absent. Found here are about 95,000 clones, about 83% of them singletons; the top ten hold 2.5% to 3.5%. Remarks on this clone: The antigen is unknown.

The starting material was blood, obtained before dendritic cell vaccination. This clonotype was sampled from a human donor with glioblastoma. This chain links TRBV5-4 with TRBJ2-2, with D tentatively TRBD1 (6 bases). CDR3 sequence (DNA): TGTGCCAGCAGACAAGACAGGACCCTTTCGAACACCGGGGAGCTGTTTTTT. Translating gives CASRQDRTLSNTGELFF.